A single sample is the source of the 15 T cell receptor beta chains below, sequenced in a study of OX40 agonist ivuxolimab in advanced cancers. TCRdb keeps only in-frame clones here, not all; method: immunoSEQ multiplex PCR. Of approximately 160,000 clones in the sample, 94% were seen once. The specimen comprised CD4+ or CD8+ T cells sorted from blood, sampled in a trial of the OX40 agonist ivuxolimab. The receptors were sampled from an adult with an advanced solid tumor such as melanoma, head and neck, liver or kidney cancer.

The V and J genes are TRBV7-3 and TRBJ2-7; 8 nucleotides match TRBD1. The CDR3 covers 14 residues. The germline CDR1 and CDR2 sequences are SGHTA and FQGTGA. The ends lost 5 bases at V and 4 bases at J; junction bases unmatched: 7. CDR3 sequence: CASSNGQGPYEQYF. The CDR3 DNA reads TGTGCCAGCAGCAACGGACAGGGCCCTTACGAGCAGTACTTC.

This rearrangement joins TRBV5-1 to TRBJ2-7, with TRBD2 identical over 11 bases. This CDR3 has 17 residues. The germline gives CDR1 SGHRS, CDR2 YFSETQ. The V gene end was trimmed by 4 bases and the J gene end by 7 bases; junction bases not matched to a gene: 16. In DNA, the CDR3 is TGCGCCAGCAGCCTGCGGGTTGGGACTAGCGGATCCAGGGAGCAGTACTTC. The encoded protein is CASSLRVGTSGSREQYF.

There are a few counts of this clone. The rearrangement joins TRBV7-9 to TRBJ1-5; possible D gene TRBD1, 5 bases. The CDR3 spans 15 residues. Germline V lookup: CDR1 SEHNR, CDR2 FQNEAQ (reference sequence). Trimming took off 2 bases at V and 3 bases at J, with 11 bases between the two ends. The CDR3 reads CASSLYTGHNQPQHF. The CDR3 coding sequence is TGTGCCAGCAGCTTATATACAGGCCACAATCAGCCCCAGCATTTT.

The chain employs TRBV7-2 and TRBJ1-4, with D perhaps TRBD1 (6 bases). The V gene lost 5 bases and the J gene lost 3 bases, with 10 bases spanning the gap. Germline CDR1 and CDR2: SGHTA and FQGNSA. The CDR3 has 14 residues. CDR3 sequence: CASSEQGANEKLFF. CDR3 coding DNA: TGTGCCAGCAGCGAACAGGGTGCTAATGAAAAACTGTTTTTT.

This clone was seen once. The J gene is TRBJ1-4, the V gene TRBV14; D possibly corresponds to TRBD1 (5 bases). Germline V gene lookup returns CDR1 SGHDN and CDR2 FVKESK. The CDR3 covers 13 residues. The ends were cut back, 3 bases at V and 16 bases at J, with 18 bases in the middle. The CDR3, as DNA: TGTGCCAGCAGCCAGGGCTTGACGAAAGGACAGTTTTTT. This codes for CASSQGLTKGQFF.

This chain uses TRBV4-1 with TRBJ1-5, with TRBD1 as a possible D gene (5 bases). Between the trimmed V and J ends, which lost 3 bases and 3 bases, there was a span of 15 bases. The CDR3 runs 16 residues. Germline CDR1 is MGHRA and CDR2 is YSYEKL. CDR3 residues: CASSQDGAADNQPQHF. The CDR3 nucleotides are TGCGCCAGCAGCCAGGACGGGGCAGCTGACAATCAGCCCCAGCATTTT.

The DNA of the CDR3 is TGCGCCAGCAGCCAAGAGGAAACCCAGCCCCAGCATTTT. Protein sequence: CASSQEETQPQHF. The chain joins TRBV4-3 to TRBJ1-5; D not certain. The germline V gene encodes CDR1 LGHNA and CDR2 YSLEER. Trimming left V 0 bases short and J 7 bases short, with 7 bases between. The length of the CDR3 is 13 residues.

This clone is a singleton in its sample. V usage is TRBV7-2 and J usage is TRBJ1-2; a weak D match, TRBD1 (5 bases). CDR3 length equals 13 residues. Trimming stripped 3 bases from V and 0 bases from J, with 5 bases between. Germline CDR1 SGHTA, CDR2 FQGNSA. The DNA for the CDR3 is TGTGCCAGCAGCTTGGGGGCTAACTATGGCTACACCTTC. As protein: CASSLGANYGYTF. The entire variable domain, with the rest obtained from reference TRBV7-2 and TRBJ1-2, is as follows: GAGVSQSPSNKVTEKGKDVELRCDPISGHTALYWYRQSLGQGLEFLIYFQGNSAPDKSGLPSDRFSAERTGGSVSTLTIQRTQQEDSAVYLCASSLGANYGYTFGSGTRLTVV.

V and J are TRBV29-1 and TRBJ2-3; 11 nucleotides match TRBD1. CDR3 length: 12 amino acids. Germline lookup yields CDR1 SQVTM and CDR2 ANQGSEA. V was clipped by 7 bases and J by 4 bases; unmatched bases: 1. The CDR3, as DNA: TGCAGCGCGGACAGGGGGCCAGATACGCAGTATTTT. Translating gives CSADRGPDTQYF.

This clone was recorded once. This chain uses TRBV2 with TRBJ2-7; a weak D match, TRBD2 (5 bases). V lost 5 bases to trimming and J lost 3 bases, with 14 bases between them. CDR1 and CDR2 (germline): SNHLY, FYNNEI. The CDR3 has 14 residues. CDR3 nucleotide sequence: TGTGCCAGCAGTACCCCAGCCCGGGGCTACGAGCAGTACTTC. It specifies CASSTPARGYEQYF.

V and J are TRBV4-2 and TRBJ1-1; D unclear. From germline, CDR1 is LGHNA and CDR2 YNFKEQ. V was shortened by 4 bases and J by 5 bases, with 20 bases between the two germline ends. This CDR3 region has 16 residues. CDR3 in DNA: TGTGCCAGCAGCCCCCCGAGATACACGGGCGGGACTGAAGCTTTCTTT. Its protein product is CASSPPRYTGGTEAFF.

Only one count was recorded for this clone. This sequence joins TRBV5-1 and TRBJ2-7; a possible D gene is TRBD1 (6 bases). This CDR3 region has 15 residues. The germline CDR1 and CDR2 sequences are SGHRS and YFSETQ. The germline V and J ends were trimmed by 5 bases and 0 bases, with 15 bases remaining between them. CDR3 bases: TGCGCCAGCAGGAGGGACACGGCAGGCTCCTACGAGCAGTACTTC. It translates to CASRRDTAGSYEQYF.

V usage is TRBV15 and J usage is TRBJ2-7; a weak D match, TRBD2 (5 bases). The CDR3 is made up of 14 amino acids. Germline V gene sequence: CDR1 LNHNV, CDR2 YYDKDF (reference sequence). Trimming took off 3 bases at V and 4 bases at J, with 13 bases between the two ends. The CDR3 DNA follows: TGTGCCACCAGCAGTGGAGGCCTTTATTACGAGCAGTACTTC. Translating it yields CATSSGGLYYEQYF. Full variable domain (outside the CDR3, taken from reference TRBV15 and TRBJ2-7): DAMVIQNPRYQVTQFGKPVTLSCSQTLNHNVMYWYQQKSSQAPKLLFHYYDKDFNNEADTPDNFQSRRPNTSFCFLDIRSPGLGDTAMYLCATSSGGLYYEQYFGPGTRLTVT.

The chain is built from TRBV5-1 and TRBJ1-4, with 11 positions matching TRBD1. Losses at the gene ends were 4 bases for V and 7 bases for J; bases not matched to a gene: 6. The CDR3 contains 15 residues. Germline V gene lookup returns CDR1 SGHRS and CDR2 YFSETQ. For the CDR3, the DNA is TGCGCCAGCAGCGGCTCCGGGACAGGGGGTGAAAAACTGTTTTTT. This encodes CASSGSGTGGEKLFF.

The chain recombines TRBV7-3 with TRBJ2-2; TRBD2 matches at 7 bases. The J segment lost 4 bases and the V segment lost 3 bases, leaving 5 bases of the junction unmatched. This CDR3 has 15 residues. Germline CDR1 is SGHTA and CDR2 is FQGTGA. The CDR3: CASSFTGGITGELFF. The CDR3, as DNA: TGTGCCAGCAGCTTTACCGGGGGGATCACCGGGGAGCTGTTTTTT.